This entry is about one T cell receptor beta chain. The antigen is not known. A much larger clone sits a single nucleotide away, making a read error possible. V lost 4 bases and J lost 7; bases outside the gene matches: 18. The CDR3 length is 17 residues. Time point indicated: newly diagnosed GD, antithyroid drugs for less than 3 months. PBMC-derived RNA was used for the TCR library. The record originates from a study of regulatory T cells in long-lasting Graves disease. Broader study findings: Persistent disease preferred TRBV28, TRBJ1-2 and TRBJ2-5; new disease, TRBV20-1 and TRBJ2-1. Relative to newly diagnosed Graves' patients, persistent ones had lower TCR diversity.

Researchers made TCR beta libraries by using iRepertoire HTBI primers and running Arm-PCR on CDR3 regions. TCRdb used MiXCR to reprocess the multiplex PCR reads, holding one entry per CDR3 protein. The table lists about 320,000 distinct CDR3 sequences, roughly 18% of them singletons. Sequencing was performed on peripheral blood mononuclear cells (PBMCs), taken at new diagnosis, from a patient treated with antithyroid drugs. This receptor was taken from a female donor with Graves disease. This rearrangement joins TRBV12-3 or TRBV12-4 to TRBJ2-7, with 8 bases matching TRBD1. In DNA form, the CDR3 reads TGTGCCAGCAGTTCCGTAGGGCAGGGGGCGCTTAACAATGAGCAGTACTTC. Translation: CASSSVGQGALNNEQYF.